Detailed here is one T cell receptor beta chain. Its antigen is currently unknown. At one end, the junction sequence differs from germline, possibly due to a read error. Other DNA variants within this sample encode the same CDR3. The data were obtained in a study of beta chain features in type 1 diabetes. Study-wide results and caveats: All four CD4+ subsets of Type 1 diabetes patients contained TCRB CDR3s that were moderately but significantly shorter. A closer apparent resemblance between naive, central memory and Treg TCRB repertoires was seen in patients than in healthy donors. Cells expressing TCR highly could be over-represented by cDNA sequencing.

Expressed TCRB transcripts got sequenced, as all isolated RNA was reverse transcribed. Clones were sequenced by immunoSEQ multiplex PCR, and TCRdb holds only the in-frame ones, with some missing. The sample has more than 550,000 clones; 11% to 15% are singletons. The V gene's germline CDR1 is SQVTM and CDR2 ANQGSEA. This CDR3 is built from 14 residues. CD4+ cells of the naive, central memory, regulatory and stem cell-like memory types were sorted via CD45RO/CCR7/CD25/CD127/CD95/CD27. Over 95% purity was reached by all sorted populations. This receptor was obtained from a man aged 18 to 30 with type 1 diabetes. The V gene is TRBV29-1, the J gene TRBJ2-3; tentative D call: TRBD2 (7 bases). Sequencing was carried out using naive CD4+ T cells from blood. In DNA, the CDR3 is TGCAGCGTCGAAGGCGGGGGCAGCACAGATACGCAGTATTTT. It is translated as CSVEGGGSTDTQYF.